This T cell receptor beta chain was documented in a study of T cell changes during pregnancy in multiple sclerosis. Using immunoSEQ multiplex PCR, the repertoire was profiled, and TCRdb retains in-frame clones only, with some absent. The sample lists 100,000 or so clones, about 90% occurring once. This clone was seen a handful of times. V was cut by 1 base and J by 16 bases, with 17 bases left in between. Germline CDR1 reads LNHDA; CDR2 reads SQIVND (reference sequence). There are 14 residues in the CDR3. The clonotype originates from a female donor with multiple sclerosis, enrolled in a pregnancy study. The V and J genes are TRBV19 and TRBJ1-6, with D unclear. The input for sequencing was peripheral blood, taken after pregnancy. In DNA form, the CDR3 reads TGTGCCAGTAGTATAGGGGCAGTTACCCTCCGTCTCCACTTT. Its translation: CASSIGAVTLRLHF.